This entry is about one T cell receptor beta chain. CD45RO negativity and positive selection for CCR7 defined naive CD8 cells, a population that excluded terminally differentiated effector memory CD45RA+ cells. The method was immunoSEQ multiplex PCR; TCRdb's version includes in-frame clones alone and lacks a portion of them. The sample has over 2,000,000 clones, about 94% seen once. The source of the sample is a study of shared clonotypes between healthy human individuals. The sample comprised naive CD8+ T cells from PBMCs. The source of this sequence is a man between 18 and 35 years old in good health. Some clones in this sample may be carry-over from other donors' samples.

CDR3 protein: CASSRPSGTNEKLFF. The CDR3 DNA reads as TGCGCCAGCAGCCGTCCTAGTGGAACTAATGAAAAACTGTTTTTT. The V call is TRBV4-3, the J call TRBJ1-4; no firm D call. This CDR3 is 15 amino acids long. V was pared by 4 bases and J by 1 base, with 10 bases between. CDR1 and CDR2 from the germline V gene are LGHNA and YSLEER.